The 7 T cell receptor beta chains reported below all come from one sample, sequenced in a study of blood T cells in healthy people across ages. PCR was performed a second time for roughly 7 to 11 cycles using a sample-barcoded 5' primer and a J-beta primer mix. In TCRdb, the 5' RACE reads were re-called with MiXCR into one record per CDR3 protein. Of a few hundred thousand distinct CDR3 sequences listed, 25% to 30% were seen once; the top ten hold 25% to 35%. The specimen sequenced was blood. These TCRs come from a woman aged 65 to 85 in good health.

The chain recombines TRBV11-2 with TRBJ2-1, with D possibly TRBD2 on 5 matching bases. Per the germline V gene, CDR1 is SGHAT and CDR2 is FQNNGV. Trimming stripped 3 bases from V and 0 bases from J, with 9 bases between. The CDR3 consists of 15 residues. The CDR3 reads CASSFMGSSYNEQFF. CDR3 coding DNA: TGTGCCAGCAGCTTTATGGGGAGCTCCTACAATGAGCAGTTCTTC.

The DNA of the CDR3 is TGCGCCAGCAGCTTAGGTACGGGGAACCAAGAGACCCAGTACTTC. Translating gives CASSLGTGNQETQYF. The rearrangement uses TRBV5-1 and TRBJ2-5, with D possibly TRBD2 on 5 matching bases. Germline V gene data show CDR1 as SGHRS and CDR2 as YFSETQ. V dropped 2 bases and J dropped 0 bases, with 11 bases sitting between them. The CDR3 runs to 15 residues.

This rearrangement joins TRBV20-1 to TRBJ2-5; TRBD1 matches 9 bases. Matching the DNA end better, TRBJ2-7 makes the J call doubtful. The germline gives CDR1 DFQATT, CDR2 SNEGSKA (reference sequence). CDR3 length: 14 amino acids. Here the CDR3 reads CSARARDRAYEQYF. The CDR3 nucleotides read TGCAGTGCTAGGGCCCGGGACAGGGCCTACGAGCAGTACTTC.

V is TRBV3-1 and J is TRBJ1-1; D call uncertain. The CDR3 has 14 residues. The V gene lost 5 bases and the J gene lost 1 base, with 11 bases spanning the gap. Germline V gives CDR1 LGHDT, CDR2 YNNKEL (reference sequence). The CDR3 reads CASSNRDGNTEAFF. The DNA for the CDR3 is TGTGCCAGCAGCAACCGCGACGGGAACACTGAAGCTTTCTTT.

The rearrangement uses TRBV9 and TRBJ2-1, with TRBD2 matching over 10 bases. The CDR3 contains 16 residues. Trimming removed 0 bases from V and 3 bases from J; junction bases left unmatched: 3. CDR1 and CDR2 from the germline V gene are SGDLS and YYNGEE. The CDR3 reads CASSVATSGNYNEQFF. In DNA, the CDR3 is TGTGCCAGCAGCGTAGCTACTAGCGGGAACTACAATGAGCAGTTCTTC.

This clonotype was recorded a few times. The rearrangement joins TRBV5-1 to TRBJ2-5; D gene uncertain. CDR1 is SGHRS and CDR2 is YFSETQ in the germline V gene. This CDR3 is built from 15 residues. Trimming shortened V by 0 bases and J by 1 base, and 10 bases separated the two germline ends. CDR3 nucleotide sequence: TGCGCCAGCAGCTTGGATCCGGGCGCCCAAGAGACCCAGTACTTC. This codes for CASSLDPGAQETQYF.

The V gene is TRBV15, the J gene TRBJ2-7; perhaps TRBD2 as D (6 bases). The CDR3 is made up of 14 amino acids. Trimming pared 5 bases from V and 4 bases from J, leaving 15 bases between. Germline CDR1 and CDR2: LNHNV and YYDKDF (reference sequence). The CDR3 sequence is CATSPGGNVYEQYF. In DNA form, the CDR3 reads TGTGCCACCAGCCCCGGGGGAAATGTTTACGAGCAGTACTTC.